Below are 6 T cell receptor beta chains sequenced from a single sample in a study of human T cells and chemical hapten exposure. The time point was: pre-sensitization, week 0. As for treatment: therapeutic diphenylcyclopropenone sensitization with weekly scalp DPC. One entry per CDR3 protein results from TCRdb running MiXCR on the RACE reads. There are over 300,000 distinct CDR3 sequences in the sample; 5.1% occur only once, and roughly 2.6% lies in the top ten. The sequences come from whole blood, collected in connection with sensitization to the hapten diphenylcyclopropenone (DPC). These receptors all come from a woman aged 50 to 65 with alopecia areata. Some clones in this sample may be carry-over from other donors' samples.

V is TRBV16 and J is TRBJ1-1, with D hard to call. V lost 3 bases to trimming and J lost 2 bases, with 7 bases between them. CDR3 size: 13 residues. From germline, CDR1 is KGHSY and CDR2 FQNENV. In nucleotides, the CDR3 is TGTGCCAGCAGCCACCTGCCCAACACTGAAGCTTTCTTT. Its protein product is CASSHLPNTEAFF.

The rearrangement joins TRBV30 to TRBJ1-2; D call uncertain. CDR3 length equals 14 residues. The V gene's germline CDR1 is GTSNPN and CDR2 SVGIG (reference sequence). Trimming shortened V by 0 bases and J by 7 bases, and 15 bases separated the two germline ends. The CDR3 DNA is TGTGCCTGGAGTGTACCAGGCAGGTACAGTGGCTACACCTTC. Encoded protein: CAWSVPGRYSGYTF. The complete variable domain, with remaining parts taken from reference TRBV30 and TRBJ1-2, reads SQTIHQWPATLVQPVGSPLSLECTVEGTSNPNLYWYRQAAGRGLQLLFYSVGIGQISSEVPQNLSASRPQDRQFILSSKKLLLSDSGFYLCAWSVPGRYSGYTFGSGTRLTVV.

This rearrangement joins TRBV20-1 to TRBJ2-7; TRBD2 is a possible D gene (6 bases). This CDR3 contains 13 residues. Trimming pared 1 base from V and 2 bases from J, leaving 9 bases between. The V gene's germline CDR1 is DFQATT and CDR2 SNEGSKA (reference sequence). This CDR3 reads CSARGRGAYEQYF. CDR3 DNA: TGCAGTGCTAGAGGGCGGGGTGCCTACGAGCAGTACTTC.

The sample holds many counts of this clonotype. This chain connects TRBV11-2 to TRBJ2-3; 11 bases match TRBD2. With 1 base clipped from V and 3 bases from J, the junction kept 3 bases outside the gene matches. CDR1 SGHAT and CDR2 FQNNGV come from the germline V gene. The CDR3 is 16 amino acids. In nucleotides, the CDR3 is TGTGCCAGCAGCTTAGGACTAGCGGGAAGGACAGATACGCAGTATTTT. Residues: CASSLGLAGRTDTQYF.

This clonotype was recorded many times. The chain recombines TRBV6-2 or TRBV6-3 with TRBJ2-7; the match to TRBD2 covers 8 bases. The CDR3 has 13 amino acids. CDR1 MNHEY and CDR2 SVGEGT come from the germline V gene. J lost 4 bases, V lost 7 bases, and 6 bases had no gene match. CDR3 sequence (DNA): TGTGCCAGCAACATAGCGGGAAGGTACGAGCAGTACTTC. Residues: CASNIAGRYEQYF.

The V and J genes are TRBV5-6 and TRBJ2-7; D might be TRBD2 (5 bases). Germline values: CDR1 SGHDT, CDR2 YYEEEE. The CDR3 loop spans 14 amino acids. V lost 3 bases to trimming and J lost 2 bases, with 12 bases between them. Here the CDR3 DNA reads TGTGCCAGCAGCTCGGGCCGGGGTCCCTACGAGCAGTACTTC. It translates to CASSSGRGPYEQYF.